One sample yielded the 14 T cell receptor beta chains listed below, sequenced in a study of metastatic and nonmetastatic thyroid tumors. The entire patient cohort was treatment-naive prior to thyroid surgery. TCRdb re-called the PCR reads with MiXCR. The table lists 60,000 to 75,000 clones, 4% to 4.5% of them singletons. Sequencing input: blood. The receptors were sampled from a female donor with papillary thyroid cancer or a benign thyroid nodule (not recorded which). Some clones in this sample may be carry-over from other donors' samples.

The chain uses TRBV10-1 and TRBJ2-3; D ambiguous. V gave up 0 bases and J gave up 6 bases, with 7 bases separating them. The CDR3 contains 13 residues. Germline CDR1 is WNHNN and CDR2 is SYGVQD (reference sequence). The CDR3 reads CASSESLGDTQYF. As DNA, the CDR3 is TGCGCCAGCAGTGAGTCGTTGGGGGATACGCAGTATTTT.

This clone has ten or more counts. The V call is TRBV19, the J call TRBJ2-7; the D is unclear. CDR3 length: 17 residues. Per the germline V gene, CDR1 is LNHDA and CDR2 is SQIVND (reference sequence). The V and J ends lost 5 bases and 0 bases respectively, with 20 bases between them. The CDR3 is CASSLRPWSASSYEQYF. The CDR3 DNA is TGTGCCAGTAGTCTTCGCCCCTGGAGCGCGAGCTCCTACGAGCAGTACTTC.

With respect to this clone: This may be a read error, as it is one base from a much larger clone. V gene TRBV7-6 combines with J gene TRBJ2-5, with 7 positions matching TRBD2. This CDR3 contains 14 residues. V trimming: 7 bases; J trimming: 5 bases; junction bases outside the gene matches: 10. Germline values: CDR1 SGHVS, CDR2 FNYEAQ. CDR3 bases: TGTGCCAGCATCTCCCCGTTGGGAGGGGAGACCCAGTACTTC. Translating gives CASISPLGGETQYF.

This clone was found many times. V usage is TRBV19 and J usage is TRBJ1-3; no firm D call. The CDR3 totals 13 residues. V was pared by 4 bases and J by 0 bases, with 4 bases between. Germline assignment: CDR1 LNHDA and CDR2 SQIVND (reference sequence). The CDR3 region is CASSSASGNTIYF. CDR3 nucleotides: TGTGCCAGTAGTAGTGCCTCTGGAAACACCATATATTTT.

This clone has a count of ten or more. A single base separates this from a much larger clone, so it may be a read error. Within the sample, other DNA sequences also encode this same CDR3. The rearrangement uses TRBV28 and TRBJ2-2; TRBD2 aligns across 7 bases. J was trimmed by 1 base and V by 7 bases; bases with no gene match: 9. Germline V lookup: CDR1 MDHEN, CDR2 SYDVKM. The CDR3 extends over 16 amino acids. The CDR3 DNA reads as TGTGCCAGCATCGAGGGGAGGGCCAAGAACACCGGGGAGCTGTTTTTT. The encoded protein is CASIEGRAKNTGELFF.

This clone came up many times. The chain has TRBV20-1 and TRBJ2-3; 9 bases fit TRBD2. J lost 13 bases, V lost 7 bases, and 9 bases had no gene match. Germline CDR1 DFQATT, CDR2 SNEGSKA (reference sequence). CDR3 length: 11 amino acids. As DNA, the CDR3 is TGCAGTGTCACTTCCGGGACTAGCAAGTATTTT. Its translation: CSVTSGTSKYF.

This clone was seen at least ten times. The CDR3 is CASHRDLYTEAFF. The DNA for the CDR3 is TGTGCCAGTCACCGGGACTTGTACACTGAAGCTTTCTTT. The chain is built from TRBV2 and TRBJ1-1; D may be TRBD1 (5 bases). The CDR3 has 13 residues. The germline gives CDR1 SNHLY, CDR2 FYNNEI. V lost 9 bases and J lost 3, with 14 bases in between. The complete variable domain, with remaining parts taken from reference TRBV2 and TRBJ1-1, reads EPEVTQTPSHQVTQMGQEVILRCVPISNHLYFYWYRQILGQKVEFLVSFYNNEISEKSEIFDDQFSVERPDGSNFTLKIRSTKLEDSAMYFCASHRDLYTEAFFGQGTRLTVV.

In its sample, this clone was seen many times. This chain joins TRBV15 and TRBJ1-5; possible D gene TRBD1, 5 bases. This CDR3 has 14 amino acids. With 1 base removed from V and 4 bases from J, the gap between germline ends came to 8 bases. CDR1 is LNHNV, CDR2 YYDKDF, per germline (reference sequence). CDR3 region: CATSRVQENQPQHF. CDR3 DNA sequence: TGTGCCACCAGCAGAGTACAGGAAAATCAGCCCCAGCATTTT.

This clone was counted a few times. The chain carries TRBV24-1 and TRBJ2-1; D remains ambiguous. The germline V and J ends were trimmed by 4 bases and 2 bases, with 14 bases remaining between them. The CDR3 runs to 16 residues. Germline CDR1 and CDR2: KGHDR and SFDVKD. The chain's CDR3 is CATSEQAWVTYNEQFF. CDR3 in DNA: TGTGCCACCAGTGAACAAGCGTGGGTCACCTACAATGAGCAGTTCTTC.

This clone has just a few counts. The J gene is TRBJ2-7, the V gene TRBV9; TRBD2 might be the D (6 bases). The germline V gene encodes CDR1 SGDLS and CDR2 YYNGEE. The CDR3 runs to 15 residues. V shed 3 bases and J shed 0 bases, with 13 bases lying between them. The CDR3 DNA sequence: TGTGCCAGCAGCGCGGGACGGGGGACCTCCTACGAGCAGTACTTC. It encodes CASSAGRGTSYEQYF.

This clone was seen more than once but under ten times. The junction does not match germline at one end; this may be a read error. This rearrangement joins TRBV6-1 to TRBJ2-7; 7 nucleotides align to TRBD1. CDR1 is MNHNS, CDR2 SASEGT, per germline. This CDR3 comprises 13 residues. The CDR3 coding sequence is TGTGCCAGCAGCGGGACAGCGGTTGTCGAGCATTACTTC. This translates into CASSGTAVVEHYF.

Concerning this clone itself: The CDR3 ends on some other residue instead of the conserved phenylalanine or tryptophan, so this is likely a read error. The limits of the CDR3 on the DNA are not certain, so only TCRdb's listed CDR3 is given. The chain employs TRBV27 and TRBJ2-1. 12 amino acids form the CDR3, both terminal residues included. Germline CDR1 and CDR2: MNHEY and SMNVEV (reference sequence). The CDR3 sequence is CASRSTENEQFI.

This clone was detected ten times or more. This chain joins TRBV20-1 and TRBJ2-2; TRBD1 agrees at 10 bases. The V gene's germline CDR1 is DFQATT and CDR2 SNEGSKA (reference sequence). The CDR3 covers 14 residues. V trimming: 5 bases; J trimming: 1 base; junction bases outside the gene matches: 1. Here the CDR3 DNA reads TGCAGTGCTGGACAGGGGGGGAACACCGGGGAGCTGTTTTTT. As protein: CSAGQGGNTGELFF.

This clone showed up many times. This chain uses TRBV20-1 with TRBJ1-4, with D possibly matching TRBD1 (5 bases). Germline V gene lookup returns CDR1 DFQATT and CDR2 SNEGSKA (reference sequence). V was cut by 5 bases and J by 6 bases, with 16 bases left in between. This CDR3 is 14 amino acids long. The CDR3 nucleotides read TGCAGTGCTCGACTCGGGACGGGACATGAAAAACTGTTTTTT. Its translation: CSARLGTGHEKLFF.